This note documents a single TCR beta chain sequence. Enrolment of Seattle patients took place during active infection, and they were followed longitudinally. This entry is derived from a study of blood T cell repertoires in COVID-19. The wider study: Samples representing acute and convalescent COVID-19 were sourced from the United States, Italy and Spain. Sample material is recorded as cDNA or gDNA derived from T cells, B-cell-depleted T cells, or PBMCs.

Sequenced by immunoSEQ multiplex PCR; TCRdb stores in-frame clones only, minus some. The data contain tens of thousands of clones, around 83% of them singletons. This CDR3 contains 15 residues. V lost 0 bases and J lost 4; bases outside the gene matches: 1. The germline V gene has CDR1 GTSNPN and CDR2 SVGIG (reference sequence). The source of this sequence is a man aged 30 to 39 with COVID-19, enrolled during active disease. The V gene is TRBV30, the J gene TRBJ2-1, with 12 bases that match TRBD2. The source material was peripheral blood. The CDR3 sequence is CAWSVGLAGYNEQFF. CDR3 nucleotides: TGTGCCTGGAGTGTCGGACTAGCGGGATACAATGAGCAGTTCTTC.